A single sample gave rise to the 21 T cell receptor beta chains below, sequenced in a study of naive and memory T cell subsets. Both TRBC1 and TRBC2 were covered by a beta constant-region primer of two equimolar oligonucleotides. Four rounds of PCR amplified the ligated cDNA using nested alpha and beta constant-region primers plus SP2. MiXCR was run by TCRdb on the UMI-ligation and nested PCR reads, yielding one entry per CDR3 protein. The table shows around 130,000 distinct CDR3 sequences, with around a third occurring only once. Sequencing was done on a sample of central memory CD4+ T cells from blood. Receptors originate from a human donor in good health.

This clonotype was seen at least ten times. This chain links TRBV29-1 with TRBJ2-5; D gene uncertain. V lost 6 bases to trimming and J lost 1 base, with 12 bases between them. The CDR3 runs 13 residues. The germline V gene encodes CDR1 SQVTM and CDR2 ANQGSEA. The CDR3 DNA is TGCAGCGTCGGACCCAGATCCCAAGAGACCCAGTACTTC. Its translation: CSVGPRSQETQYF.

This clonotype was counted a few times. The gene calls are TRBV7-9 and TRBJ2-3; D remains ambiguous. Trimming pared 5 bases from V and 8 bases from J, leaving 14 bases between. The CDR3 length is 13 residues. CDR1 is SEHNR, CDR2 FQNEAQ, per germline (reference sequence). CDR3 sequence: CASSPSPFRTQYF. CDR3 DNA: TGTGCCAGCAGCCCAAGCCCCTTTCGTACGCAGTATTTT.

This clonotype was seen at least ten times. The chain is built from TRBV5-1 and TRBJ2-7, with 11 bases identical to TRBD1. This CDR3 comprises 13 residues. V was pared by 3 bases and J by 5 bases, with 1 base of the junction left unmatched. Germline V lookup: CDR1 SGHRS, CDR2 YFSETQ. CDR3 residues: CASSSDRGHEQYF. DNA for the CDR3: TGCGCCAGCAGCTCGGACAGGGGGCACGAGCAGTACTTC.

The CDR3 protein is CASTLRGAGGNYNEQFF. The CDR3, as DNA: TGTGCCAGCACTCTTAGGGGGGCAGGGGGAAACTACAATGAGCAGTTCTTC. V and J are TRBV28 and TRBJ2-1; a possible D gene is TRBD1 (7 bases). Germline-derived CDR1 and CDR2 are MDHEN and SYDVKM. This CDR3 is built from 17 residues. Trimming removed 7 bases from V and 3 bases from J, with 22 bases in between. Drawing the rest from reference TRBV28 and TRBJ2-1, the complete variable domain is DVKVTQSSRYLVKRTGEKVFLECVQDMDHENMFWYRQDPGLGLRLIYFSYDVKMKEKGDIPEGYSVSREKKERFSLILESASTNQTSMYLCASTLRGAGGNYNEQFFGPGTRLTVL.

The chain uses TRBV6-1 and TRBJ2-2; the D is unclear. The CDR3 sequence is 14 residues long. V lost 5 bases to trimming and J lost 0 bases, with 7 bases between them. Germline V gene data show CDR1 as MNHNS and CDR2 as SASEGT. The CDR3 sequence: CASSRRSNTGELFF. Here the CDR3 DNA reads TGTGCCAGCAGTAGGAGATCGAACACCGGGGAGCTGTTTTTT.

V is TRBV30 and J is TRBJ2-7; tentatively, D is TRBD1 (6 bases). V shed 2 bases and J shed 2 bases, with 10 bases lying between them. The CDR3 length is 13 residues. Looked up from germline, CDR1 is GTSNPN and CDR2 is SVGIG (reference sequence). CDR3 protein: CAWSRGQTYEQYF. The CDR3 nucleotides read TGTGCCTGGAGTAGAGGACAGACCTACGAGCAGTACTTC. Full variable domain (remainder filled in from reference TRBV30 and TRBJ2-7): SQTIHQWPATLVQPVGSPLSLECTVEGTSNPNLYWYRQAAGRGLQLLFYSVGIGQISSEVPQNLSASRPQDRQFILSSKKLLLSDSGFYLCAWSRGQTYEQYFGPGTRLTVT.

A few counts support this clonotype. The chain uses TRBV11-2 and TRBJ2-1, with D unclear. Trimming shortened V by 4 bases and J by 3 bases, and 7 bases separated the two germline ends. The CDR3 consists of 13 residues. The germline gives CDR1 SGHAT, CDR2 FQNNGV. DNA of the CDR3: TGTGCCAGCAGCTCCCTGCTCTACAATGAGCAGTTCTTC. This translates into CASSSLLYNEQFF.

The J gene is TRBJ2-3, the V gene TRBV7-2, with 11 positions matching TRBD2. Germline values: CDR1 SGHTA, CDR2 FQGNSA. The V gene end was trimmed by 3 bases and the J gene end by 4 bases; junction bases not matched to a gene: 3. CDR3 length equals 15 residues. This CDR3 reads CASSLNSGGADTQYF. The CDR3 nucleotides read TGTGCCAGCAGCTTGAATAGCGGGGGGGCAGATACGCAGTATTTT.

The chain combines TRBV6-5 with TRBJ1-5; the D is unclear. Trimming took 2 bases from V and 0 from J, leaving 2 bases between them. Germline V lookup: CDR1 MNHEY, CDR2 SVGAGI. CDR3 length: 13 residues. Here the CDR3 DNA reads TGTGCCAGCAGTTACAATAGCAATCAGCCCCAGCATTTT. This translates into CASSYNSNQPQHF.

Only a few counts were recorded for this clonotype. The CDR3: CATGGDSGANVLTF. CDR3 in DNA: TGTGCCACCGGAGGAGACTCTGGGGCCAACGTCCTGACTTTC. The gene calls are TRBV24-1 and TRBJ2-6; possibly TRBD2 for D (5 bases). There are 14 residues in the CDR3. Germline V gene data show CDR1 as KGHDR and CDR2 as SFDVKD. V lost 9 bases to trimming and J lost 0 bases, with 8 bases between them.

The J gene is TRBJ2-5, the V gene TRBV28, with D perhaps matching TRBD1 (6 bases). This CDR3 contains 15 residues. The V end lost 2 bases, the J end lost 6 bases, and 16 bases lay between the germline ends. In germline, CDR1 is MDHEN, CDR2 SYDVKM. CDR3 sequence (DNA): TGTGCCAGCAGTTTAGGGCAGGGGATAATGCAGACCCAGTACTTC. This encodes CASSLGQGIMQTQYF.

This clonotype is a singleton in its sample. The rearrangement joins TRBV7-2 to TRBJ2-5; D uncertain. The length of the CDR3 is 13 residues. V dropped 1 base and J dropped 5 bases, with 8 bases sitting between them. Germline CDR1 and CDR2: SGHTA and FQGNSA. The CDR3 DNA is TGTGCCAGCAGCTTAGGGAACTTGGAGACCCAGTACTTC. Translating gives CASSLGNLETQYF.

The chain combines TRBV29-1 with TRBJ1-1; possibly TRBD1 for D (5 bases). This CDR3 has 12 residues. The V end was cut by 3 bases, the J end by 6 bases, with 11 bases between. Germline V lookup: CDR1 SQVTM, CDR2 ANQGSEA. CDR3: CSVDRVGSEAFF. Here the CDR3 DNA reads TGCAGCGTTGACAGGGTAGGATCTGAAGCTTTCTTT.

This chain links TRBV3-1 with TRBJ2-5; D unresolved. The CDR3 length is 11 residues. Germline assignment: CDR1 LGHDT and CDR2 YNNKEL (reference sequence). Deletions cut 2 bases from V and 4 bases from J, with 2 bases between. The CDR3 bases are TGTGCCAGCAGCCAATCAGAGACCCAGTACTTC. This gives the protein CASSQSETQYF.

This chain links TRBV11-3 with TRBJ1-1; D not resolved. This CDR3 spans 12 amino acids. The germline gives CDR1 SGHNT, CDR2 YENEEA. Between the trimmed V and J ends, which lost 1 base and 7 bases, there was a span of 7 bases. CDR3 DNA sequence: TGTGCCAGCAGCTTAGGATCGGGTGAAGCTTTCTTT. Encoded protein: CASSLGSGEAFF.

This clonotype was detected ten times or more. This sequence joins TRBV5-1 and TRBJ2-3, with D uncertain. The CDR3 covers 14 residues. From germline, CDR1 is SGHRS and CDR2 YFSETQ. V was shortened by 5 bases and J by 0 bases, with 10 bases between the two germline ends. CDR3 amino acids: CASRPPESTDTQYF. CDR3 in DNA: TGCGCCAGCAGGCCCCCGGAGAGCACAGATACGCAGTATTTT.

This clonotype was observed a few times. The rearrangement joins TRBV5-1 to TRBJ2-1; 10 bases are shared with TRBD1. Germline CDR1 is SGHRS and CDR2 is YFSETQ. The CDR3 loop spans 15 amino acids. V was pared by 4 bases and J by 6 bases, with 7 bases of the junction left unmatched. The CDR3 nucleotides are TGCGCCAGCAGCCCCCCGGGACAGGGGAGCAATGAGCAGTTCTTC. Amino acids: CASSPPGQGSNEQFF.

This clonotype showed up just a few times. The chain recombines TRBV9 with TRBJ2-3; TRBD2 matches at 8 bases. Losses at the gene ends were 3 bases for V and 4 bases for J; bases not matched to a gene: 16. The germline V gene encodes CDR1 SGDLS and CDR2 YYNGEE. The CDR3 is made up of 18 amino acids. Here the CDR3 DNA reads TGTGCCAGCAGCGCAAGCCCCCCAAGCGGGAGTCGAGCAGATACGCAGTATTTT. The encoded protein is CASSASPPSGSRADTQYF. Filled out from reference TRBV9 and TRBJ2-3, the complete variable domain reads DSGVTQTPKHLITATGQRVTLRCSPRSGDLSVYWYQQSLDQGLQFLIQYYNGEERAKGNILERFSAQQFPDLHSELNLSSLELGDSALYFCASSASPPSGSRADTQYFGPGTRLTVL.

This clonotype was detected once. This chain uses TRBV28 with TRBJ2-1; 8 bases agree with TRBD1. CDR3 length equals 12 residues. In germline, CDR1 is MDHEN, CDR2 SYDVKM. Trimming at V came to 6 bases and at J to 15 bases, leaving 10 bases not matched to a gene. CDR3 sequence (DNA): TGTGCCAGCAGGCCAGGACAGGGTCTGGGGTTCTTC. Its translation: CASRPGQGLGFF.

This clonotype was detected many times. The genes are TRBV30 and TRBJ1-1; no clear D. The CDR3 has 13 residues. Germline loops: CDR1 GTSNPN, CDR2 SVGIG (reference sequence). Trimming took off 7 bases at V and 1 base at J, with 13 bases between the two ends. The CDR3: CASHRIQNTEAFF. The CDR3 nucleotides read TGTGCCTCCCACCGCATACAGAACACTGAAGCTTTCTTT.

This clonotype has at least ten counts. The J gene is TRBJ2-3, the V gene TRBV10-3, with D possibly TRBD1 on 6 matching bases. The CDR3 is made up of 15 amino acids. Germline CDR1 is ENHRY and CDR2 is SYGVKD. V gave up 3 bases and J gave up 4 bases, with 14 bases separating them. The CDR3 sequence: CAISDENEGADTQYF. CDR3 in DNA: TGTGCCATCAGTGATGAAAACGAGGGGGCAGATACGCAGTATTTT.